These T cell receptor beta chains were read from a single sample in a study of response to subunit inactivated influenza vaccine. TCRdb called the RT-PCR reads again in MiXCR, with one record for every CDR3 protein. The table shows 200,000 to 250,000 distinct CDR3 sequences, with 10% to 15% occurring only once. Specimen: non-naive T cells sorted from PBMCs, collected less than 15 days before vaccination. Receptor source: a middle-aged man who received an inactivated influenza vaccine. CDR3s include the opening cysteine and the closing phenylalanine or tryptophan. A D gene is named only where the DNA matches it firmly. A clone size is listed for some rows: how often the clone was seen (once, few, many), or a class if it is expanded.

D,J,V,size,CDR3,DNA
TRBD2,TRBJ2-1,TRBV29-1,few,CSVEGLAGDNEQFF,TGCAGCGTTGAGGGACTAGCGGGGGACAATGAGCAGTTCTTC
TRBD1,TRBJ1-4,TRBV14,-,CASSHMGTDNEKLFF,TGTGCCAGCAGCCATATGGGGACAGATAATGAAAAACTGTTTTTT
TRBD1,TRBJ2-6,TRBV10-3,few,CAISESGQGIAGANVLTF,TGTGCCATCAGTGAGTCTGGACAGGGTATCGCGGGGGCCAACGTCCTGACTTTC
TRBD1,TRBJ2-3,TRBV5-1,many,CASSPGQFSTDTQYF,TGCGCCAGCAGCCCGGGACAGTTTTCCACAGATACGCAGTATTTT
-,TRBJ1-2,TRBV20-1,few,CSSTPPGGDYGYTF,TGCAGCTCTACCCCTCCGGGGGGGGACTATGGCTACACCTTC
TRBD2,TRBJ2-3,TRBV4-2,-,CTSSREGLAADSSTDTQYF,TGTACCAGCAGCCGCGAGGGACTAGCGGCTGATTCTAGCACAGATACGCAGTATTTT
TRBD1,TRBJ2-3,TRBV19,-,CASSTGQGPDTQYF,TGTGCCAGTAGTACCGGACAGGGGCCAGATACGCAGTATTTT
TRBD2,TRBJ2-1,TRBV5-4,-,CASSRLTSGMGNEQFF,TGTGCCAGCAGCCGCCTGACTAGCGGGATGGGGAATGAGCAGTTCTTC
-,TRBJ2-6,TRBV5-6,few,CASSLVRDSGANVLTF,TGTGCCAGCAGCTTGGTGCGGGACTCTGGGGCCAACGTCCTGACTTTC
TRBD2,TRBJ2-1,TRBV20-1,many,CSARPLGGTTLYNEQFF,TGCAGTGCTAGACCTTTGGGGGGGACTACACTATACAATGAGCAGTTCTTC
TRBD2,TRBJ2-1,TRBV20-1,few,CSARLAGNNNEQFF,TGCAGTGCTCGTTTAGCGGGGAATAACAATGAGCAGTTCTTC
TRBD2,TRBJ2-5,TRBV28,-,CASSVRTSGQETQYF,TGTGCCAGCAGTGTCCGGACTAGCGGCCAAGAGACCCAGTACTTC
-,TRBJ1-3,TRBV7-2,few,CASSLGLGKGNTIYF,TGTGCCAGCAGCTTAGGGTTAGGGAAAGGAAACACCATATATTTT
TRBD2,TRBJ2-3,TRBV6-1,few,CASSLTRLAESTDTQYF,TGTGCCAGCAGTCTAACGAGACTAGCGGAAAGCACAGATACGCAGTATTTT
-,TRBJ2-3,TRBV6-5,-,CASSYSQGRADTQYF,TGTGCCAGCAGTTACTCACAGGGCCGCGCAGATACGCAGTATTTT
-,TRBJ2-7,TRBV24-1,-,CAADGQKPILKQYF,TGTGCCGCCGATGGACAGAAACCCATCCTGAAGCAGTACTTC
-,TRBJ2-1,TRBV6-1,many,CASSEQSGPYEQFF,TGTGCCAGCAGTGAACAGTCCGGGCCCTATGAGCAGTTCTTC
-,TRBJ2-5,TRBV7-6,-,CASSLRVQETQYF,TGTGCCAGCAGCTTGCGAGTACAAGAGACCCAGTACTTC
TRBD2,TRBJ2-1,TRBV5-6,few,CASSLVLAGGPNEQFF,TGTGCCAGCAGCTTGGTACTAGCGGGAGGGCCAAATGAGCAGTTCTTC
TRBD2,TRBJ2-3,TRBV28,few,CASSSPAGGPDTQYF,TGTGCCAGCAGTTCTCCAGCGGGAGGGCCAGATACGCAGTATTTT
-,TRBJ1-6,TRBV5-5,-,CASNGNSPLHF,TGTGCCAGCAACGGGAATTCACCCCTCCACTTT
-,TRBJ2-7,TRBV6-2/TRBV6-3,few,CASGNPSGVHEQYF,TGTGCCAGCGGGAATCCGTCGGGAGTCCACGAGCAGTACTTC
-,TRBJ2-7,TRBV27,few,CASSYARHRTNYEQYF,TGTGCCAGCAGTTATGCAAGACACAGAACAAACTACGAGCAGTACTTC
TRBD1,TRBJ1-1,TRBV30,-,CAWSAGTGGYMNTEAFF,TGTGCCTGGAGTGCAGGGACAGGGGGATACATGAACACTGAAGCTTTCTTT
-,TRBJ2-6,TRBV5-5,-,CTSSGGQRTGANVLTF,TGTACCAGCAGTGGGGGACAAAGGACCGGGGCCAACGTCCTGACTTTC
-,TRBJ1-2,TRBV7-2,many,CASSLRARDYGYTF,TGTGCCAGCAGCCTCAGGGCTCGGGACTATGGCTACACCTTC
TRBD1,TRBJ2-3,TRBV5-1,few,CASSKGQPYTDTQYF,TGCGCCAGCAGCAAGGGACAGCCATACACAGATACGCAGTATTTT
-,TRBJ2-2,TRBV5-1,-,CASSLAGTSSTGELFF,TGCGCCAGCAGCTTGGCAGGAACGAGCAGCACCGGGGAGCTGTTTTTT
TRBD1,TRBJ2-3,TRBV4-3,many,CASSRGGRTTDTQYF,TGCGCCAGCAGCCGAGGGGGCCGCACCACAGATACGCAGTATTTT
TRBD2,TRBJ2-1,TRBV20-1,many,CSAAGLALDEQFF,TGCAGTGCCGCGGGACTAGCTCTGGATGAGCAGTTCTTC
TRBD1,TRBJ2-7,TRBV11-2,few,CASSLVDRGALGQYF,TGTGCCAGCAGCTTAGTTGACAGGGGAGCTTTGGGGCAGTACTTC
TRBD1,TRBJ1-4,TRBV12-3/TRBV12-4,few,CASSSTGGGYEKLFF,TGTGCCAGCAGTTCGACAGGGGGCGGATATGAAAAACTGTTTTTT
TRBD1,TRBJ2-7,TRBV7-8,-,CASSVTGGYEQYF,TGTGCCAGCAGCGTTACAGGGGGTTACGAGCAGTACTTC
-,TRBJ1-6,TRBV3-1,many,CASSPSTVYNSPLHF,TGTGCCAGCAGCCCATCGACAGTGTATAATTCACCCCTCCACTTT
-,TRBJ2-2,TRBV20-1,many,CSAREARIYTGELFF,TGCAGTGCTAGAGAGGCAAGGATCTACACCGGGGAGCTGTTTTTT
TRBD1,TRBJ2-4,TRBV5-1,few,CASSLQGAENIQYF,TGCGCCAGCAGCCTCCAGGGGGCGGAAAACATTCAGTACTTC
-,TRBJ1-1,TRBV15,few,CATSSEPGRVNEAFF,TGTGCCACCAGCAGTGAACCGGGACGCGTAAATGAAGCTTTCTTT
TRBD1,TRBJ2-5,TRBV10-3,many,CAISESLRGPGETQYF,TGTGCCATCAGTGAGTCGTTGAGGGGGCCGGGAGAGACCCAGTACTTC
TRBD2,TRBJ2-4,TRBV5-5,few,CASSYSGGRGNIQYF,TGTGCCAGCAGCTACTCGGGGGGGCGAGGAAACATTCAGTACTTC
-,TRBJ1-2,TRBV24-1,few,CATSDSGVGNYGYTF,TGTGCCACCAGTGATTCAGGGGTGGGGAACTATGGCTACACCTTC
-,TRBJ2-5,TRBV29-1,few,CSGRTDQETQYF,TGCAGCGGACGGACAGACCAAGAGACCCAGTACTTC
-,TRBJ2-1,TRBV7-9,few,CASRTGGGPSNEQFF,TGTGCCAGCCGAACAGGGGGAGGGCCATCCAATGAGCAGTTCTTC
-,TRBJ2-7,TRBV10-2,many,CASGDLGGKEQYF,TGCGCCAGCGGGGATCTAGGGGGAAAAGAGCAGTACTTC
-,TRBJ1-5,TRBV21-1,many,CAGGQGPGAQHF,TGTGCCGGGGGACAGGGACCTGGGGCCCAGCATTTT